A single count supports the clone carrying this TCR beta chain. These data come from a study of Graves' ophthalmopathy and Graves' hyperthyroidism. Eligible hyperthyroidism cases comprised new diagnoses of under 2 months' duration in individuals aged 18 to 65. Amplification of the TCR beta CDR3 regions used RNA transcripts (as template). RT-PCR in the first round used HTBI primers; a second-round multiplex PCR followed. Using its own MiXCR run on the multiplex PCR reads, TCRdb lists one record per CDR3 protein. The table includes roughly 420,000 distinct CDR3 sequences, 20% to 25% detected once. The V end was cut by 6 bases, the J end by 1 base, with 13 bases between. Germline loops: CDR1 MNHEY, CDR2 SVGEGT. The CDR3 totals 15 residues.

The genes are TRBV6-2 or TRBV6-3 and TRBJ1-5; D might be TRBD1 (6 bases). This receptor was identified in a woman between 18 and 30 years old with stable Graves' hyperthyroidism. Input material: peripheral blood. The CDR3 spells CASSFRGRSNQPQHF. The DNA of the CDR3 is TGTGCCAGCAGCTTCAGGGGCAGGAGCAATCAGCCCCAGCATTTT.